The 32 T cell receptor beta chains in this list originate from one sample, sequenced in a study of cytomegalovirus exposure and HLA in healthy donors. It was with 60 Vbeta and 13 Jbeta primers that the PCR ran. Profiled with immunoSEQ multiplex PCR; TCRdb holds only in-frame clones, not every one. The sample carries about 190,000 clones, about 81% recorded once. Sequenced: PBMCs. These receptors came from a man aged 30 to 45 in good health and CMV-seropositive.

This sequence joins TRBV29-1 and TRBJ1-5, with D tentatively TRBD1 (6 bases). Per the germline V gene, CDR1 is SQVTM and CDR2 is ANQGSEA. The CDR3 loop spans 14 amino acids. V lost 4 bases, J lost 2 bases, and 12 bases lay in between. The chain's CDR3 is CSVVEPGGNQPQHF. The CDR3 region has the DNA TGCAGCGTTGTTGAGCCAGGGGGCAATCAGCCCCAGCATTTT.

The chain combines TRBV7-9 with TRBJ2-5; no reliable D call. CDR1 is SEHNR, CDR2 FQNEAQ, per germline (reference sequence). The CDR3 extends over 11 amino acids. Trimming removed 7 bases from V and 5 bases from J, with 8 bases in between. CDR3 in amino acids: CASTPSETQYF. CDR3 nucleotide sequence: TGTGCCAGCACCCCCTCTGAGACCCAGTACTTC.

The chain links TRBV5-6 to TRBJ1-2; the match to TRBD1 covers 10 bases. The V segment lost 4 bases and the J segment 1 base; nucleotides outside the gene matches: 4. Germline V gene data show CDR1 as SGHDT and CDR2 as YYEEEE. The CDR3 consists of 15 residues. CDR3 in amino acids: CASSLGTGVNYGYTF. The CDR3 nucleotides read TGTGCCAGCAGCCTGGGGACAGGGGTTAACTATGGCTACACCTTC.

The rearrangement links TRBV15 to TRBJ2-3, with 13 nucleotides matching TRBD2. The length of the CDR3 is 19 residues. Looked up from germline, CDR1 is LNHNV and CDR2 is YYDKDF (reference sequence). V lost 0 bases, J lost 0 bases, and 6 bases stayed unmatched. CDR3 in amino acids: CATSRDLTSGGTSTDTQYF. CDR3 coding DNA: TGTGCCACCAGCAGAGACCTGACTAGCGGGGGGACTAGCACAGATACGCAGTATTTT.

The V and J genes are TRBV7-2 and TRBJ2-1; a weak D match, TRBD1 (6 bases). CDR1 and CDR2 (germline): SGHTA, FQGNSA. This CDR3 spans 14 amino acids. The germline V and J ends were trimmed by 5 bases and 5 bases, with 13 bases remaining between them. The chain's CDR3 is CASSPRQVNNEQFF. In DNA form, the CDR3 reads TGTGCCAGCAGCCCTAGACAGGTTAACAATGAGCAGTTCTTC.

This sequence joins TRBV6-5 and TRBJ2-5, with TRBD1 matching 7 bases. Trimming removed 5 bases from V and 1 base from J; junction bases left unmatched: 4. CDR1 and CDR2 from the germline V gene are MNHEY and SVGAGI. The CDR3 consists of 14 residues. The CDR3 DNA follows: TGTGCCAGCAGTCCCAGGACAGGCCAAGAGACCCAGTACTTC. Its translation is CASSPRTGQETQYF.

The chain recombines TRBV7-9 with TRBJ2-3; a possible D gene is TRBD2 (5 bases). The germline V gene has CDR1 SEHNR and CDR2 FQNEAQ (reference sequence). Trimming left V 1 base short and J 1 base short, with 6 bases between. This CDR3 contains 14 residues. The CDR3 region is CASSLGRGTDTQYF. The CDR3 nucleotides are TGTGCCAGCAGCTTAGGGCGGGGCACAGATACGCAGTATTTT.

This clone has just a few counts. V usage is TRBV7-3 and J usage is TRBJ1-1; D remains ambiguous. Germline V gene data show CDR1 as SGHTA and CDR2 as FQGTGA. The CDR3 sequence is 12 residues long. Deletions cut 5 bases from V and 0 bases from J, with 4 bases between. The CDR3 is CASSPMNTEAFF. The CDR3 DNA follows: TGTGCCAGCAGCCCCATGAACACTGAAGCTTTCTTT.

This sequence joins TRBV15 and TRBJ1-5; TRBD1 matches 7 bases. Germline CDR1 and CDR2: LNHNV and YYDKDF (reference sequence). The CDR3 runs 16 residues. V gave up 1 base and J gave up 3 bases; unmatched junction bases: 6. For the CDR3, the DNA is TGTGCCACCAGCAGAGCCGGGACAGTCCTCAATCAGCCCCAGCATTTT. Its translation is CATSRAGTVLNQPQHF.

The chain carries TRBV7-2 and TRBJ2-1, with D unclear. The V and J ends lost 3 bases and 6 bases respectively, with 6 bases between them. The CDR3 runs 12 residues. Germline CDR1 SGHTA, CDR2 FQGNSA. The CDR3 protein is CASSFSVNEQFF. The CDR3 DNA reads as TGTGCCAGCAGCTTTAGTGTCAATGAGCAGTTCTTC.

This chain connects TRBV29-1 to TRBJ1-1, with D unclear. Between the trimmed V and J ends, which lost 7 bases and 4 bases, there was a span of 22 bases. From germline, CDR1 is SQVTM and CDR2 ANQGSEA. This CDR3 is built from 15 residues. CDR3 sequence reads: CSGAPPGRLTTEAFF. DNA for the CDR3: TGCAGCGGGGCCCCCCCTGGGCGTCTAACCACTGAAGCTTTCTTT.

This clone was counted a few times. The chain has TRBV28 and TRBJ2-7; D may be TRBD2 (6 bases). V was cut by 2 bases and J by 2 bases, with 10 bases left in between. Germline V gives CDR1 MDHEN, CDR2 SYDVKM. The CDR3 loop spans 14 amino acids. The CDR3 DNA reads TGTGCCAGCAGTTTAAGGAGGGAACCCTACGAGCAGTACTTC. Translated, it gives CASSLRREPYEQYF.

This clone has only a few counts. V gene TRBV15 combines with J gene TRBJ1-6, with a weak D call TRBD1 (5 bases). Trimming took off 6 bases at V and 3 bases at J, with 6 bases between the two ends. The CDR3 covers 13 residues. The germline gives CDR1 LNHNV, CDR2 YYDKDF (reference sequence). In DNA, the CDR3 is TGTGCCACCAGAGGGGTCTATAATTCACCCCTCCACTTT. Its translation: CATRGVYNSPLHF.

This chain links TRBV5-1 with TRBJ1-1; D perhaps matches TRBD1 (5 bases). The CDR3 sequence is 18 residues long. Trimming left V 0 bases short and J 0 bases short, with 18 bases between. Germline loops: CDR1 SGHRS, CDR2 YFSETQ. The CDR3, as DNA: TGCGCCAGCAGCTTGGCGGAGGAATCGGGGGGGATGAACACTGAAGCTTTCTTT. Translation: CASSLAEESGGMNTEAFF.

This clone was recorded once. This chain uses TRBV9 with TRBJ2-7; 8 bases are shared with TRBD2. V shed 2 bases and J 2 bases; nucleotides not matched to a gene: 3. The CDR3 covers 14 residues. Germline-derived CDR1 and CDR2 are SGDLS and YYNGEE. DNA for the CDR3: TGTGCCAGCAGCGTTAGCGGGGAGCCCTACGAGCAGTACTTC. As protein: CASSVSGEPYEQYF.

The chain uses TRBV15 and TRBJ2-5, with 9 bases fitting TRBD2. Per germline, CDR1 LNHNV and CDR2 YYDKDF (reference sequence). CDR3 length equals 17 residues. The V and J ends lost 8 bases and 5 bases, in that order; junction bases with no gene match: 18. Written as DNA, the CDR3 is TGTGCCACCCTCCCGGGGGGCGGGAGGGCCGGGCGGGAGACCCAGTACTTC. Translating gives CATLPGGGRAGRETQYF. The full variable domain, with the rest looked up from reference TRBV15 and TRBJ2-5, is DAMVIQNPRYQVTQFGKPVTLSCSQTLNHNVMYWYQQKSSQAPKLLFHYYDKDFNNEADTPDNFQSRRPNTSFCFLDIRSPGLGDTAMYLCATLPGGGRAGRETQYFGPGTRLLVL.

This clone was observed once. A read error may account for a junction end that differs from germline. The rearrangement joins TRBV30 to TRBJ1-1, with 7 bases lining up with TRBD1. The CDR3 extends over 17 amino acids. Per the germline V gene, CDR1 is GTSNPN and CDR2 is SVGIG (reference sequence). CDR3 amino acids: CAWSVRRGTEMNTKAFF. For the CDR3, the DNA is TGTGCCTGGAGTGTACGGAGGGGGACAGAGATGAACACTAAAGCTTTCTTT.

The V gene is TRBV10-1, the J gene TRBJ1-5; perhaps TRBD1 as D (5 bases). The V end lost 2 bases, the J end lost 6 bases, and 11 bases lay between the germline ends. Germline CDR1 is WNHNN and CDR2 is SYGVQD (reference sequence). CDR3 size: 14 residues. CDR3 residues: CASSEGKGSQPQHF. The CDR3 DNA is TGCGCCAGCAGTGAGGGAAAGGGGTCTCAGCCCCAGCATTTT.

The chain carries TRBV29-1 and TRBJ1-1; the D gene is possibly TRBD1 (5 bases). The CDR3 loop spans 13 amino acids. With 6 bases removed from V and 0 bases from J, the gap between germline ends came to 11 bases. The germline V gene has CDR1 SQVTM and CDR2 ANQGSEA. CDR3 loop: CSVTTVLNTEAFF. CDR3 coding DNA: TGCAGCGTAACGACAGTCCTGAACACTGAAGCTTTCTTT.

The chain joins TRBV19 to TRBJ1-1, with 9 bases matching TRBD1. The CDR3 sequence is 13 residues long. Trimming removed 8 bases from V and 5 bases from J; junction bases left unmatched: 6. Germline CDR1 reads LNHDA; CDR2 reads SQIVND (reference sequence). The CDR3 DNA reads TGTGCCAGTCGGGACAGGGACGCGACTGAAGCTTTCTTT. Amino acids: CASRDRDATEAFF.

V usage is TRBV7-8 and J usage is TRBJ2-1, with TRBD2 identical over 12 bases. CDR1 is SGHVS and CDR2 is FQNEAQ in the germline V gene. The CDR3 sequence is 16 residues long. V lost 1 base, J lost 8 bases, and 6 bases stayed unmatched. CDR3: CASSLEASGRGDEQFF. The CDR3 DNA is TGTGCCAGCAGCTTAGAGGCTAGCGGGAGGGGAGATGAGCAGTTCTTC.

The chain recombines TRBV7-8 with TRBJ2-7; D perhaps matches TRBD1 (5 bases). V gave up 1 base and J gave up 1 base, with 5 bases separating them. This CDR3 spans 13 amino acids. The germline V gene encodes CDR1 SGHVS and CDR2 FQNEAQ. In DNA form, the CDR3 reads TGTGCCAGCAGCTTAGACAGGTCCTACGAGCAGTACTTC. The encoded protein is CASSLDRSYEQYF.

This clone appeared a single time. This chain joins TRBV28 and TRBJ1-2; the D gene is possibly TRBD1 (6 bases). The CDR3 loop spans 11 amino acids. V lost 7 bases and J 7 bases, leaving 10 bases between the germline ends. From germline, CDR1 is MDHEN and CDR2 SYDVKM. CDR3 DNA: TGTGCCAGCAACCAGGGGTGTGGCTACACCTTC. Its translation: CASNQGCGYTF.

There are a few counts of this clone. DNA of the CDR3: TGTGCCAGCAGCTTAGCGTTCGGACTTTCAGACGTCGAGCAGTACTTC. Protein sequence: CASSLAFGLSDVEQYF. The chain combines TRBV7-2 with TRBJ2-7; perhaps TRBD2 as D (5 bases). V lost 0 bases and J 6 bases, leaving 18 bases between the germline ends. Germline V CDR1 and CDR2: SGHTA, FQGNSA. CDR3 length: 16 residues.

The CDR3 loop is CAGGQGQGAYGYTF. The CDR3 DNA sequence: TGTGCCGGCGGGCAGGGACAGGGGGCTTATGGCTACACCTTC. V usage is TRBV2 and J usage is TRBJ1-2, with 12 bases fitting TRBD1. V lost 11 bases, J lost 5 bases, and 9 bases stayed unmatched. CDR3 size: 14 residues. CDR1 is SNHLY, CDR2 FYNNEI, per germline.

The chain carries TRBV2 and TRBJ2-5; TRBD2 agrees at 11 bases. The J call is uncertain, as TRBJ2-7 better fits the DNA end. The CDR3 contains 15 residues. Germline CDR1 reads SNHLY; CDR2 reads FYNNEI. CDR3 region: CASSEDSSGRYEQYF. CDR3 DNA sequence: TGTGCCAGCAGTGAAGATTCTAGCGGGAGGTACGAGCAGTACTTC.

The rearrangement links TRBV5-4 to TRBJ1-1; possibly TRBD1 for D (6 bases). With 0 bases removed from V and 1 base from J, the gap between germline ends came to 10 bases. Germline values: CDR1 SGHNT, CDR2 YYREEE (reference sequence). The CDR3 runs to 15 residues. The CDR3 protein is CASSLEGGRNTEAFF. CDR3 coding DNA: TGTGCCAGCAGCTTGGAGGGGGGGAGGAACACTGAAGCTTTCTTT.

The CDR3 DNA reads TGTGCCAGCAGCTTGCAGGGGATGGCTTATAGCAATCAGCCCCAGCATTTT. Protein: CASSLQGMAYSNQPQHF. V gene TRBV5-8 combines with J gene TRBJ1-5, with D tentatively TRBD1 (6 bases). The CDR3 totals 17 residues. The V and J ends lost 1 base and 0 bases respectively, with 14 bases between them. CDR1 is SGHTS, CDR2 YDEGEE, per germline. Drawing the rest from reference TRBV5-8 and TRBJ1-5, the complete variable domain is EAGVTQSPTHLIKTRGQQATLRCSPISGHTSVYWYQQALGLGLQFLLWYDEGEERNRGNFPPRFSGRQFPNYSSELNVNALELEDSALYLCASSLQGMAYSNQPQHFGDGTRLSIL.

The genes are TRBV19 and TRBJ2-7; the match to TRBD1 covers 8 bases. CDR1 and CDR2 from the germline V gene are LNHDA and SQIVND (reference sequence). V lost 4 bases to trimming and J lost 3 bases; unmatched junction nucleotides: 8. The CDR3 sequence is 15 residues long. DNA of the CDR3: TGTGCCAGTAGTAATCCCGGGACAGGCATCTACGAGCAGTACTTC. This encodes CASSNPGTGIYEQYF. Full variable domain (rest looked up from reference TRBV19 and TRBJ2-7): DGGITQSPKYLFRKEGQNVTLSCEQNLNHDAMYWYRQDPGQGLRLIYYSQIVNDFQKGDIAEGYSVSREKKESFPLTVTSAQKNPTAFYLCASSNPGTGIYEQYFGPGTRLTVT.

The chain couples TRBV7-3 to TRBJ2-2; 7 bases are shared with TRBD2. V trimming: 1 base; J trimming: 4 bases; junction bases outside the gene matches: 6. The CDR3 contains 16 residues. Germline V gene lookup returns CDR1 SGHTA and CDR2 FQGTGA. This CDR3 is CASSLRLAGGTGELFF. The CDR3 coding sequence is TGTGCCAGCAGCTTAAGACTAGCAGGTGGCACCGGGGAGCTGTTTTTT.

This sequence joins TRBV27 and TRBJ1-2, with 7 bases aligning to TRBD1. CDR3 length equals 14 residues. The trim removed 4 bases at V and 6 bases at J, leaving 8 bases unmatched. From germline, CDR1 is MNHEY and CDR2 SMNVEV (reference sequence). The CDR3, as DNA: TGTGCCAGCAGTTCGACAGGGTGGGTAAATGGCTACACCTTC. Encoded protein: CASSSTGWVNGYTF.

The chain combines TRBV4-3 with TRBJ2-7; TRBD1 matches 7 bases. The CDR3 consists of 15 residues. Germline V CDR1 and CDR2: LGHNA, YSLEER. After removal of 1 base from V and 2 bases from J, the junction contained 5 bases not matched to a gene. DNA for the CDR3: TGCGCCAGCAGCCAAGCGGGACAGAAGACCTACGAGCAGTACTTC. Its translation: CASSQAGQKTYEQYF.